This entry lists 9 T cell receptor beta chains sequenced from one sample in a study of CD8+CD57+ T cells in acquired aplastic anemia. The TCR beta profiling, which covered VDJ combination and CDR3 sequence, was carried out using genomic DNA as the template. TCRdb reanalysed the reads using MiXCR and keeps one entry per CDR3 protein. The table includes around 250,000 distinct CDR3 sequences, approximately 86% detected once. By flow cytometry, patients selected for sequencing had shown an expansion of CD8+CD57+ cells. The specimen sequenced was sorted CD4+, CD8+, or CD8+CD57+ T cells (not recorded which) from PBMCs. These receptors were obtained from a human donor with aplastic anemia.

This clonotype was recorded only once. The V gene is TRBV11-1, the J gene TRBJ2-3, with no clear D. Trimming removed 3 bases from V and 6 bases from J, with 13 bases in between. Germline assignment: CDR1 SGHAT and CDR2 FQDESV (reference sequence). The CDR3 covers 14 residues. Here the CDR3 DNA reads TGTGCCAGCAGCTTTGATTCAGGCTCCGATACGCAGTATTTT. It yields the protein CASSFDSGSDTQYF.

This clonotype was recorded a few times. This clone may be a read error of a much larger clone one base away. The CDR3 carries no conserved terminal phenylalanine or tryptophan, so it likely arises from a read error. The chain is built from TRBV12-3 or TRBV12-4 and TRBJ1-3; D is ambiguous. Trimming removed 2 bases from V and 3 bases from J, with 2 bases in between. The CDR3 has 12 amino acids. In DNA form, the CDR3 reads TGTGCCAGCAGTTTATATGGAAACACCATATATCTT. This encodes CASSLYGNTIYL.

This chain's CDR3 is CASSFHPDGTTLSYEQYV. The CDR3 DNA sequence: TGTGCCAGCAGCTTTCATCCAGACGGGACTACCCTTTCTTACGAGCAGTACGTC. This rearrangement joins TRBV7-2 to TRBJ2-7, with 7 bases identical to TRBD2. CDR3 length: 18 residues. The V gene end was trimmed by 3 bases and the J gene end by 4 bases; junction bases not matched to a gene: 18. Per the germline V gene, CDR1 is SGHTA and CDR2 is FQGNSA.

On this clonotype: Because the CDR3 is missing its conserved closing phenylalanine or tryptophan, this is likely a read error. This rearrangement joins TRBV7-8 to TRBJ2-3; tentative D call: TRBD1 (5 bases). The J call is doubtful: the DNA matches TRBJ1-5 better. CDR1 is SGHVS and CDR2 is FQNEAQ in the germline V gene. The CDR3 covers 13 residues. The CDR3 DNA reads as TGTGCCAGCGGGGACGGGCGAACAGGTACGCAGCATTCT. Encoded protein: CASGDGRTGTQHS.

V and J are TRBV2 and TRBJ1-1, with D possibly matching TRBD1 (5 bases). Germline assignment: CDR1 SNHLY and CDR2 FYNNEI. V lost 4 bases and J lost 6, with 18 bases in between. This CDR3 is 15 amino acids long. The CDR3 reads CASSGGGRAKPEAFF. Here the CDR3 DNA reads TGTGCCAGCAGTGGGGGGGGGAGGGCGAAGCCTGAAGCTTTCTTT.

This clonotype was counted once. At one of its ends the junction is not consistent with the germline gene, which may arise from a read error. V usage is TRBV7-3 and J usage is TRBJ2-3; 7 nucleotides agree with TRBD1. This CDR3 has 13 amino acids. The germline gives CDR1 SGHTA, CDR2 FQGTGA. The CDR3 loop reads CASGKGGNATQHF. The CDR3 region has the DNA TGTGCCAGCGGAAAAGGGGGCAACGCCACGCAACACTTT.

J is TRBJ2-7 and V is TRBV9; 10 bases fit TRBD1. This CDR3 has 16 amino acids. J lost 3 bases, V lost 4 bases, and 10 bases had no gene match. The germline gives CDR1 SGDLS, CDR2 YYNGEE. Here the CDR3 DNA reads TGTGCCAGCAGCCGACCCGTGGGACAGGGGAACTACGAGCAGTACTTC. It encodes CASSRPVGQGNYEQYF.

V usage is TRBV7-6 and J usage is TRBJ2-6; possibly TRBD2 for D (5 bases). From germline, CDR1 is SGHVS and CDR2 FNYEAQ. The CDR3 has 16 amino acids. The V gene lost 3 bases and the J gene lost 16 bases, with 25 bases spanning the gap. This chain's CDR3 is CASSFGVGNEANFLTF. The CDR3 DNA sequence: TGTGCCAGCAGCTTCGGAGTCGGGAACGAAGCCAACTTTCTGACTTTC.

This clonotype was counted a single time. The chain joins TRBV7-6 to TRBJ1-2, with a possible D match to TRBD1 (5 bases). V lost 3 bases, J lost 10 bases, and 24 bases lay in between. This CDR3 comprises 16 residues. CDR1 and CDR2 (germline): SGHVS, FNYEAQ. The CDR3 loop reads CASSLGRDGFVYNYTF. The CDR3 coding sequence is TGTGCCAGCAGCTTGGGGAGGGACGGGTTCGTATATAACTACACCTTC.